This T cell receptor (beta chain) stems from a study of blood T cell repertoires in COVID-19 (dated by TCRdb to about 2020). Regarding the complete study: Collaborator samples came from the United States, Italy and Spain and covered acute and convalescent phases of COVID-19. The material from the prospective study consisted of cDNA or gDNA derived from T cells, B-cell-depleted T cells, or PBMCs. Deeply sampled blood TCRbeta repertoires from subjects exposed to, actively infected with, or recovered from COVID-19 were included in the dataset. The repertoires were made available in a free public database intended to serve as a resource for research on the immune response to SARS-CoV-2. The samples were drawn from the first 160 participants of the ongoing ImmuneRACE study and from some 1,300 subjects provided by 6 global collaborators. A de-identified subject ID, COVID-19 status, age in years and sex were almost always included in the sample metadata. Where HLA class I and class II types were available, the types were taken from metadata supplied by the sample provider, not from assay-based typing.

Counted from cysteine to phenylalanine, this CDR3 has 20 amino acids. Only the CDR3 portion is preserved as DNA: 60 bases, with reading frame beginning at the first base. V has 3 bases trimmed and J has 2 bases trimmed; junction bases matching no gene number 19. According to the germline V gene (reference sequence), CDR1 reads LNHDA and CDR2 reads SQIVND. TCRbeta CDR3 regions were amplified from genomic DNA using the immunoSEQ Assay, a bias-controlled multiplex PCR. Per the original workflow: Within the assay, amplification of reference gene primers was used to estimate how many nucleated cells each sample contained. To quantify the absolute abundance of each unique TCRbeta CDR3 rearrangement, sequence reads were collapsed and filtered. For each sample, productive Simpson clonality was calculated as the square root of Simpson's diversity index over productive rearrangements. TCRdb mirrors the immuneACCESS table, restricted to in-frame sequences. Some clones are absent from its copies; in checked studies, under half trace to an unresolved V gene, and the reason for the others is unknown. V, J and clone size reflect that table, while D and trimming were determined from the DNA. This sample is represented by over 200,000 clones; about nine tenths of them were singletons. The ten largest clones add up to approximately 10% of the sample.

Details on this clone: Its antigen is still unknown. Per-nucleotide qualities are absent, and no much larger clonotype sits a single base away.

Study-wide findings and limitations: The amount of clinical and demographic metadata varied by source and participant and was provided uncurated.

One collaborating source in Seattle enrolled patients while the patients were actively infected and followed the patients over time throughout the course of disease. The collaborating institutions used their own protocols to collect whole blood in K2EDTA tubes. For TCRbeta analysis, collaborators shipped samples as frozen whole blood, isolated PBMCs, or DNA extracted from either of those sample types. The source is a man aged 45-65 years with COVID-19, enrolled during active disease. The sequence is built from TRBV19 and TRBJ1-3, with 7 bases aligning to TRBD1. Sequenced: peripheral blood. The CDR3 amino acid sequence is: CASSIADRDLRVRAGNTIYF. The DNA sequence follows: TGTGCCAGTAGTATCGCAGACAGGGACCTCCGCGTCCGAGCTGGAAACACCATATATTTT.